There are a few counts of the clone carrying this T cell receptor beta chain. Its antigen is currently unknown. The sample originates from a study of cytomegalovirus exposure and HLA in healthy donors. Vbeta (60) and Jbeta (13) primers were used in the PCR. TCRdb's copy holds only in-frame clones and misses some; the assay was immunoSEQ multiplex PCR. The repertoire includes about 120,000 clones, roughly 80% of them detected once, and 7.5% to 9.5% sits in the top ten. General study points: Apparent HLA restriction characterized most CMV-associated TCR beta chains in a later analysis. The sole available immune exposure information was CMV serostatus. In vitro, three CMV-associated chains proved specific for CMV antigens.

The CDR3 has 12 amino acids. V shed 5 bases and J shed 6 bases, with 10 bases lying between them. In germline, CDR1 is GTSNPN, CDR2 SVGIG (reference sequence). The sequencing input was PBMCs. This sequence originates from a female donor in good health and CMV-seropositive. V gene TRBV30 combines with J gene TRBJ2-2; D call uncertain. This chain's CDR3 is CAWALVAGELFF. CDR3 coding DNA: TGTGCCTGGGCCCTAGTTGCCGGGGAGCTGTTTTTT.